This T cell receptor beta chain was obtained from a study of T-cell memory formation after mild COVID-19. Notes on the study in general: CD8+ contracting clones occupied EMRA, while CD4+ ones occupied mainly CM and EM. Some clones that responded turned up in pre-infection memory, which suggests that cross-reactive memory joined in.

This clonotype appeared a few times. The antigen remains unidentified. Germline assignment: CDR1 MNHEY and CDR2 SVGAGI. The CDR3 totals 16 residues. V was cut by 5 bases and J by 0 bases, with 11 bases left in between. TCRdb called the 5' RACE reads again in MiXCR, with one record for every CDR3 protein. Of about 440,000 distinct CDR3 sequences listed, 20% are singletons. This receptor was identified in an adult woman who had mild COVID-19 (a few samples of this study predate the infection). Cell type and time point are not known. The chain combines TRBV6-5 with TRBJ2-6; no clear D. Sequenced sample: PBMCs or a T cell subset sorted from them (not recorded which). The CDR3 protein is CASSKDLRSGANVLTF. CDR3 DNA sequence: TGTGCCAGCAGTAAAGACCTTCGCTCTGGGGCCAACGTCCTGACTTTC.